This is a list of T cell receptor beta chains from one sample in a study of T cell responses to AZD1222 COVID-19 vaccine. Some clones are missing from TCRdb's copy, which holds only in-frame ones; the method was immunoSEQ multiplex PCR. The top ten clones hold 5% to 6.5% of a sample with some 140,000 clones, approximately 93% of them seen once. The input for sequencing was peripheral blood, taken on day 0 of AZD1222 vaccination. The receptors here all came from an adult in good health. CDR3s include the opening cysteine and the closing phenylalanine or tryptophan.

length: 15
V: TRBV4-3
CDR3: CASSQESSVGYEQYF

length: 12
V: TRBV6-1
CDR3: CASKPGGETQYF

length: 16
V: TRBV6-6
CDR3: CASSYGLISGANVLTF

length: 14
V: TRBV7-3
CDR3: CASSPPGRHYEQYF

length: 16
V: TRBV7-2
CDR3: CASSLVFTEVSYEQYF

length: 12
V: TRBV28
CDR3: CASSLPVSGYTF

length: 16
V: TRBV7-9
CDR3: CASSPQTGLNTGELFF

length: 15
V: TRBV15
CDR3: CATSRVGGYNYGYTF

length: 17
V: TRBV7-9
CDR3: CASSPDSPRDGTYGYTF

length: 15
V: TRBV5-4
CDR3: CASSLERRRDDTQYF

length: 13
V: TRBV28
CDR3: CASTPDRVIGYTF

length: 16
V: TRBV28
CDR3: CASSIPDPRTGQPQHF

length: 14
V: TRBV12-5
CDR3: CASGPITALGGYTF

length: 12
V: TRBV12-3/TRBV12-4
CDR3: CASSLKFNEQFF

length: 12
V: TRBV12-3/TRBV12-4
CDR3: CASSNSVSEAFF